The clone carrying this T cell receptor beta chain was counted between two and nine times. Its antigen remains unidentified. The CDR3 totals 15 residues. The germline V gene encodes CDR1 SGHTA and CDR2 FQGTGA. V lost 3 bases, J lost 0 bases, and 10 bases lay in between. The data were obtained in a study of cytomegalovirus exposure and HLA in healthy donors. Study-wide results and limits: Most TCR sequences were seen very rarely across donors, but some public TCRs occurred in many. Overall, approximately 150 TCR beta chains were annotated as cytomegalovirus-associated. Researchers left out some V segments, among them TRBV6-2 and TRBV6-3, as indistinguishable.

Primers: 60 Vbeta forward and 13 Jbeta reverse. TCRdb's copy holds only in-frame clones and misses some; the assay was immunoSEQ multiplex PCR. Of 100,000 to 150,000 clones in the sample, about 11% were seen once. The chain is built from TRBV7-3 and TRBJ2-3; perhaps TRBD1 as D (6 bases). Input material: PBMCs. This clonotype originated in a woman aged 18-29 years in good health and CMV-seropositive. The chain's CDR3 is CASSFRGASTDTQYF. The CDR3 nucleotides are TGTGCCAGCAGCTTCAGGGGCGCAAGCACAGATACGCAGTATTTT.